This T cell receptor (beta chain) was recorded in a study of blood T cell repertoires in COVID-19. The V gene's germline CDR1 is SGHDT and CDR2 YYEEEE. V was trimmed by 2 bases and J by 6 bases, leaving 14 bases between them. This CDR3 has 14 residues. Only in-frame clones appear in the TCRdb table, and some are missing; sequencing was by immunoSEQ multiplex PCR. This sample yields 40,000 to 55,000 clones, of which about 88% are seen a single time; roughly an eighth belongs to the top ten. This clone came up once. The origin of this receptor is a human donor in a cohort sampled during active COVID-19. The genes are TRBV5-6 and TRBJ1-2; D gene uncertain. Specimen: peripheral blood. The CDR3 region has the DNA TGTGCCAGCAGCTTCGGGGTAGGAGCGGATGGCTACACCTTC. Its protein product is CASSFGVGADGYTF.